Listed here are 9 T cell receptor beta chains from one sample, sequenced in a study of blood T cells in healthy people across ages. The authors ran a second PCR of about 6 to 11 cycles using a sample-barcoded 5' primer and a J-beta primer mix. TCRdb itself ran the 5' RACE reads through MiXCR, one entry per CDR3 protein. The top ten hold roughly 3.8% of the sample, which has approximately 800,000 distinct CDR3 sequences, more than 20% seen once. This same sample was also taken into another study, of T cells of mothers and their children.

The sequenced material came from blood. Receptors were obtained from a boy aged 10-17 years in good health.

This sequence joins TRBV15 and TRBJ2-3, with D perhaps assigned TRBD1 or TRBD2 (6 bases each). The V gene's germline CDR1 is LNHNV and CDR2 YYDKDF (reference sequence). The CDR3 extends over 14 amino acids. The V end lost 5 bases, the J end lost 1 base, and 10 bases lay between the germline ends. For the CDR3, the DNA is TGTGCCACCAGCGAGGGGGAGGGCACAGATACGCAGTATTTT. Its translation: CATSEGEGTDTQYF.

This clonotype was seen more than once but under ten times. The gene calls are TRBV5-1 and TRBJ1-3; TRBD1 might be the D (5 bases). The V and J ends lost 5 bases and 4 bases respectively, with 16 bases between them. This CDR3 is 15 amino acids long. Germline assignment: CDR1 SGHRS and CDR2 YFSETQ. CDR3 region: CASSIGVVYGNTIYF. The CDR3, as DNA: TGCGCCAGCAGTATAGGGGTTGTATACGGAAACACCATATATTTT. The full variable domain, rest sourced from reference TRBV5-1 and TRBJ1-3, is KAGVTQTPRYLIKTRGQQVTLSCSPISGHRSVSWYQQTPGQGLQFLFEYFSETQRNKGNFPGRFSGRQFSNSRSEMNVSTLELGDSALYLCASSIGVVYGNTIYFGEGSWLTVV.

V gene TRBV4-1 combines with J gene TRBJ2-1; 11 bases align to TRBD2. The tail of the sequence fits TRBJ2-5 better, so the J call may be wrong. The germline CDR1 and CDR2 sequences are MGHRA and YSYEKL. The length of the CDR3 is 15 residues. DNA for the CDR3: TGCGCCAGCAGCGCACTAGCGGGAGAGAGAGAGACCCAGTACTTC. It is translated as CASSALAGERETQYF.

A single count supports this clonotype. V is TRBV28 and J is TRBJ1-2, with no clear D. This CDR3 region has 13 residues. Trimming removed 5 bases from V and 4 bases from J, with 11 bases in between. From germline, CDR1 is MDHEN and CDR2 SYDVKM. For the CDR3, the DNA is TGTGCCAGCAGTCGAGGTGCGTCCTATGGCTACACCTTC. Translating it yields CASSRGASYGYTF.

J is TRBJ1-1 and V is TRBV5-1; 9 bases fit TRBD1. Trimming took 4 bases from V and 1 from J; bases not matched to a gene: 5. The V gene's germline CDR1 is SGHRS and CDR2 YFSETQ. The CDR3 sequence is 15 residues long. CDR3 nucleotides: TGCGCCAGCAGCCGTGGACAGGGGAAGAACACTGAAGCTTTCTTT. Its translation is CASSRGQGKNTEAFF.

The V and J genes are TRBV15 and TRBJ2-5; 8 bases are a match to TRBD1. This CDR3 spans 14 amino acids. The J segment lost 5 bases and the V segment lost 3 bases, leaving 5 bases of the junction unmatched. Per germline, CDR1 LNHNV and CDR2 YYDKDF (reference sequence). CDR3 in amino acids: CATSSGQGGETQYF. The CDR3 nucleotides are TGTGCCACCAGCAGTGGACAGGGTGGGGAGACCCAGTACTTC.

This chain uses TRBV11-2 with TRBJ2-3; D perhaps matches TRBD1 (5 bases). Germline V gene lookup returns CDR1 SGHAT and CDR2 FQNNGV. The CDR3 spans 15 residues. V gave up 3 bases and J gave up 2 bases, with 12 bases separating them. CDR3 residues: CASSLEGATTDTQYF. The CDR3 region has the DNA TGTGCCAGCAGCTTGGAAGGGGCCACCACAGATACGCAGTATTTT. The full variable domain, with the rest looked up from reference TRBV11-2 and TRBJ2-3, is EAGVAQSPRYKIIEKRQSVAFWCNPISGHATLYWYQQILGQGPKLLIQFQNNGVVDDSQLPKDRFSAERLKGVDSTLKIQPAKLEDSAVYLCASSLEGATTDTQYFGPGTRLTVL.

This rearrangement joins TRBV5-1 to TRBJ2-7; TRBD1 agrees at 8 bases. The CDR3 has 15 amino acids. The V gene's germline CDR1 is SGHRS and CDR2 YFSETQ. V trimming: 7 bases; J trimming: 6 bases; junction bases outside the gene matches: 15. CDR3 bases: TGCGCCAGCCGGCCAGGGCAGGGGGCTGTCGGCGAGCAGTACTTC. Its protein is CASRPGQGAVGEQYF.

The chain has TRBV20-1 and TRBJ1-4, with 7 bases fitting TRBD1. Losses at the gene ends were 1 base for V and 6 bases for J; bases not matched to a gene: 8. This CDR3 has 15 residues. Germline lookup yields CDR1 DFQATT and CDR2 SNEGSKA (reference sequence). CDR3 residues: CSARARTGLDEKLFF. The CDR3 DNA follows: TGCAGTGCTAGAGCCCGGACAGGCCTTGATGAAAAACTGTTTTTT.